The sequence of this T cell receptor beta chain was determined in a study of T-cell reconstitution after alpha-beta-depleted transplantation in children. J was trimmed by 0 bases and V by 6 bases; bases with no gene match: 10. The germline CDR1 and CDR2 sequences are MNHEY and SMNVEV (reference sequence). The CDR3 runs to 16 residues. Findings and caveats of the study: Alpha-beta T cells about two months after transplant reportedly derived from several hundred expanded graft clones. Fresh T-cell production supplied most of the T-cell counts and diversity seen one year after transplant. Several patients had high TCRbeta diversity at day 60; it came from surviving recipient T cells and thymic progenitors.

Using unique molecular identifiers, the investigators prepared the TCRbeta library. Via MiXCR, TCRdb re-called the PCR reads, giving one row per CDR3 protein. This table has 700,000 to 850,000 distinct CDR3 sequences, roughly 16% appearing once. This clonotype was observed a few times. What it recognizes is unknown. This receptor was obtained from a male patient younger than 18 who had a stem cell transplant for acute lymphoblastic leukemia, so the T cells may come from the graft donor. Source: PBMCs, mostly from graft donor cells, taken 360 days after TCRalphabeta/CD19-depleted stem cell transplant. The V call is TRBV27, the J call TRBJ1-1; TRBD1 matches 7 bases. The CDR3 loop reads CASSSGIRGLNTEAFF. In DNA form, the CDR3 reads TGTGCCAGCAGCTCGGGGATCAGGGGGTTGAACACTGAAGCTTTCTTT.